The clone carrying this T cell receptor beta chain was picked up a small number of times. What it binds is unknown. This CDR3 is 16 amino acids long. Germline CDR1 SGHRS, CDR2 YFSETQ. The junction had 9 bases not matched to a gene; V was cut back by 5 bases and J by 0 bases. The data derive from a study of T-cell memory formation after mild COVID-19. Whole-study results and caveats: CM and EM subsets held most contracting CD4+ clones; EMRA held CD8+ ones. Among clones peaking at day 37 in the second wave, SARS-CoV-2 specificity remained unconfirmed. Memory from before infection featured some responding clones, which suggests cross-reactive memory joined.

TCRdb recomputed calls from the 5' RACE reads with MiXCR, one row per CDR3 protein. Among a few hundred thousand distinct CDR3 sequences listed, less than 25% were seen once. The rearrangement joins TRBV5-1 to TRBJ2-3, with 7 nucleotides matching TRBD2. This clonotype was obtained from an adult woman who had mild COVID-19 (a few samples of this study predate the infection). Cell type and time point are not known. Sequencing was performed on PBMCs or a T cell subset sorted from them (not recorded which). The CDR3: CASSRHGDYSTDTQYF. The CDR3 DNA sequence: TGCGCCAGCAGTAGGCATGGGGACTATAGCACAGATACGCAGTATTTT.